Listed below are T cell receptor beta chains from one sample, sequenced in a study of OX40 agonist ivuxolimab in advanced cancers. Using immunoSEQ multiplex PCR, the repertoire was profiled, and TCRdb retains in-frame clones only, with some absent. The sample has more than 20,000 clones; around 83% are singletons. Sequences were derived from CD4+ or CD8+ T cells sorted from blood, sampled in a trial of the OX40 agonist ivuxolimab. These receptors were collected from an adult with an advanced solid tumor such as melanoma, head and neck, liver or kidney cancer. CDR3s include the opening cysteine and the closing phenylalanine or tryptophan. A D gene is named only where the DNA matches it firmly. Clone size is not always given. Where it is, it says once, few, many or a class for expanded clones.

D gene	clone size	V gene	J gene	CDR3 DNA	CDR3 protein
NA	NA	TRBV7-3	TRBJ2-1	TGTGCCAGCAGCTTATATATTAGCCAGGGGTTCAACAATGAGCAGTTCTTC	CASSLYISQGFNNEQFF
NA	few	TRBV19	TRBJ1-3	TGTGCCAGTTTTTCGGACGGAGGCTCTGGAAACACCATATATTTT	CASFSDGGSGNTIYF
NA	few	TRBV5-1	TRBJ2-7	TGCGCCAGCAGCTTGGCCCCTACAGGGTCGGGCGAGCAGTACTTC	CASSLAPTGSGEQYF
NA	few	TRBV4-3	TRBJ2-1	TGCGCCAGCAGCCAAGATGGAACGGGTGCCACGATACGGTTCTTC	CASSQDGTGATIRFF
NA	NA	TRBV29-1	TRBJ1-2	TGCAGCGCTCCGGGGTCGGCAGGGCATGGCTACACCTTC	CSAPGSAGHGYTF
NA	NA	TRBV10-3	TRBJ2-7	TGTGCCATCTCGACAGGAGGTTCCTACGAGCAGTACTTC	CAISTGGSYEQYF
NA	NA	TRBV4-1	TRBJ1-5	TGCGCCAGCAGCCAAGCTGTAGTCGCGGGCAATCAGCCCCAGCATTTT	CASSQAVVAGNQPQHF
NA	NA	TRBV19	TRBJ2-1	TGTGCCAGTAGTATTTCCAGGGCCTCCCCCTACAATGAGCAGTTCTTC	CASSISRASPYNEQFF
NA	NA	TRBV5-1	TRBJ2-3	TGCGCCAGCCAGGTGGACGGCTCAAGCACAGATACGCAGTATTTT	CASQVDGSSTDTQYF
TRBD1	NA	TRBV2	TRBJ2-5	TGTGCCAGCAGCCCCGACAGGGCAACGGAGACCCAGTACTTC	CASSPDRATETQYF
NA	few	TRBV9	TRBJ2-1	TGTGCCAGCAGCATGACAGGAAGCTCCTACAATGAGCAGTTCTTC	CASSMTGSSYNEQFF
NA	NA	TRBV12-5	TRBJ1-1	TGTGCTAGTGGGGTGAACACTGAAGCTTTCTTT	CASGVNTEAFF
NA	NA	TRBV7-3	TRBJ2-3	TGTGCCAGCAGCTTAATTTTCGGGAGTACAGATACGCAGTATTTT	CASSLIFGSTDTQYF
NA	NA	TRBV2	TRBJ1-1	TGTGCCAGCAGTGGGGATTCGAACACTGAAGCTTTCTTT	CASSGDSNTEAFF
NA	few	TRBV18	TRBJ2-1	TGTGCCAGCTCACCACCCTCAAATGAGCAGTTCTTC	CASSPPSNEQFF
TRBD1	NA	TRBV13	TRBJ1-6	TGTGCCAGCAGCAACAGCCGGCAGGGGGACTCACCCCTCCACTTT	CASSNSRQGDSPLHF
TRBD2	few	TRBV15	TRBJ2-1	TGTGCCACCAGCAGAGAGGGATCAAGCGGGAAGGGTGATGAGCAGTTCTTC	CATSREGSSGKGDEQFF
NA	NA	TRBV4-1	TRBJ1-1	TGCGCCAGCAGCCAAGAGGGGGGGACCTCTGAAGCTTTCTTT	CASSQEGGTSEAFF
NA	once	TRBV30	TRBJ2-7	TGTGCCTGGAGTGTAAACTTCGCCAGGGTGACCGAGCAGTACTTC	CAWSVNFARVTEQYF
NA	NA	TRBV6-6	TRBJ1-1	TGTGCCAGCAGTTCCAGGGACACAACGAACACTGAAGCTTTCTTT	CASSSRDTTNTEAFF
NA	NA	TRBV7-9	TRBJ2-2	TGTGCCAGCAGGAGGGGTGGAGGGATCCCCCCCTCCCACGGGGAGCTGTTTTTT	CASRRGGGIPPSHGELFF
TRBD2	NA	TRBV7-9	TRBJ2-2	TGTGCCAGCAGCTTAGCGCTCCTAGCGGGAGACACCGGGGAGCTGTTTTTT	CASSLALLAGDTGELFF
NA	NA	TRBV6-5	TRBJ2-3	TGTGCCAGCAGTTACCGGGGGGCCGGCGCAGATACGCAGTATTTT	CASSYRGAGADTQYF
NA	NA	TRBV2	TRBJ1-1	TGTGCCAGCACCCCCCAGGGCGGTCTGAACACTGAAGCTTTCTTT	CASTPQGGLNTEAFF
NA	NA	TRBV7-6	TRBJ2-1	TGTGCCAGCAGCCCCGAGTATGGGGCCACTGTCGGGTACAATGAGCAGTTCTTC	CASSPEYGATVGYNEQFF
TRBD2	NA	TRBV11-3	TRBJ2-3	TGTGCCAGCAGCCCCGGGGGAGGGCCGACTGATACGCAGTATTTT	CASSPGGGPTDTQYF
NA	NA	TRBV10-2	TRBJ2-2	TGCGCCAGCAGTGAATTGGTGGGTCCTGCCGGGGAGCTGTTTTTT	CASSELVGPAGELFF
TRBD1	NA	TRBV2	TRBJ1-4	TGTGCCAGCAGCCCGGACAGGGTTTTTGAAAAACTGTTTTTT	CASSPDRVFEKLFF
TRBD1	NA	TRBV6-6	TRBJ1-5	TGTGCCAGCAGAAGCGACAGGGGGCCTAATCAGCCCCAGCATTTT	CASRSDRGPNQPQHF